Below, 17 T cell receptor beta chains from the same sample are listed, as sequenced in a study of Graves' ophthalmopathy and Graves' hyperthyroidism. RNA transcripts were the source from which TCR beta CDR3 regions were amplified. HTBI primers primed a first-round RT-PCR, and a second-round multiplex PCR followed. TCRdb re-called the multiplex PCR reads through MiXCR, storing one row per CDR3 protein. This sample carries about 640,000 distinct CDR3 sequences, 35% to 45% of them seen once, and the ten largest clones take around 3%. The sequencing sample was made of peripheral blood. These receptors were taken from an adult man with Graves' ophthalmopathy.

Comments on this clonotype: The germline gene is not matched at one end of the junction; a read error may be the cause. This chain uses TRBV11-1 with TRBJ2-5; the match to TRBD2 covers 7 bases. CDR1 is SGHAT, CDR2 FQDESV, per germline (reference sequence). This CDR3 region has 14 residues. The DNA of the CDR3 is TGTGCCAGCAGCTTGCCACTAGCGAGCTATGAGCAGTCCTTC. Its translation is CASSLPLASYEQSF.

The chain employs TRBV29-1 and TRBJ2-6; D not certain. Per germline, CDR1 SQVTM and CDR2 ANQGSEA. This CDR3 has 12 amino acids. Trimming left V 5 bases short and J 4 bases short, with 6 bases between. The CDR3 nucleotides are TGCAGCGTTTGCCAGGGGGCCAACGTCCTGACTTTC. Protein: CSVCQGANVLTF.

This clonotype has at least ten counts. The rearrangement joins TRBV7-2 to TRBJ2-5, with 13 bases matching TRBD2. Germline lookup yields CDR1 SGHTA and CDR2 FQGNSA. The CDR3 runs to 16 residues. The V gene end was trimmed by 1 base and the J gene end by 4 bases; junction bases not matched to a gene: 3. The CDR3 region is CASSLDGLAGVETQYF. CDR3 nucleotide sequence: TGTGCCAGCAGCTTAGACGGACTAGCGGGAGTAGAGACCCAGTACTTC.

As to this clonotype: A junction boundary mismatches the germline segment, possibly from a read error. The CDR3 protein is CASSADRGQETQHF. The CDR3 nucleotides are TGTGCCAGTAGTGCGGACAGGGGGCAAGAGACCCAGCACTTC. The genes are TRBV19 and TRBJ2-5; TRBD1 matches 11 bases. The V gene's germline CDR1 is LNHDA and CDR2 SQIVND (reference sequence). The CDR3 spans 14 residues.

This clonotype was seen more than once but under ten times. The rearrangement uses TRBV7-6 and TRBJ2-2, with TRBD1 identical over 9 bases. The CDR3 is 17 amino acids. J gave up 4 bases and V 5 bases, and 11 bases lay outside the gene matches. Germline loops: CDR1 SGHVS, CDR2 FNYEAQ. Written as DNA, the CDR3 is TGTGCCAGCAGCCCCGGAGGGACAGGGCAGATCACCGGGGAGCTGTTTTTT. Amino acids: CASSPGGTGQITGELFF.

The table lists this clonotype with many counts. The rearrangement joins TRBV2 to TRBJ2-7; 7 bases are shared with TRBD2. The germline V gene encodes CDR1 SNHLY and CDR2 FYNNEI. The V segment lost 7 bases and the J segment 5 bases; nucleotides outside the gene matches: 11. The CDR3 is 14 residues long. CDR3 amino acids: CASKESSGFHEQYF. The CDR3 DNA is TGTGCCAGCAAAGAGAGTAGCGGGTTCCACGAGCAGTACTTC.

Comment on this clonotype: A much larger clone differs from this one at a single base, so this may be a read error. The genes are TRBV19 and TRBJ1-5; the D gene is possibly TRBD1 (5 bases). CDR1 is LNHDA and CDR2 is SQIVND in the germline V gene (reference sequence). This CDR3 comprises 14 residues. The CDR3 here is CASSGGRANRPQHF. The CDR3 bases are TGTGCCAGTAGTGGGGGGAGGGCCAATCGGCCCCAGCATTTT.

A few counts support this clonotype. CDR3 in DNA: TGCGCCAGCAGCCAAGTAGTGGGGGGCGCAAAAGGCTACACCTTC. Translating it yields CASSQVVGGAKGYTF. This chain connects TRBV4-1 to TRBJ1-2; D possibly corresponds to TRBD1 (6 bases). This CDR3 is built from 15 residues. Between the trimmed V and J ends, which lost 1 base and 8 bases, there was a span of 17 bases. Germline lookup yields CDR1 MGHRA and CDR2 YSYEKL.

As to this clonotype: A much bigger clone sits one base away, suggesting this may be a read error. The chain has TRBV19 and TRBJ2-7, with D maybe TRBD1 (5 bases). The CDR3 consists of 14 residues. Germline-derived CDR1 and CDR2 are LNHDA and SQIVND (reference sequence). V lost 2 bases, J lost 3 bases, and 11 bases lay in between. Written as DNA, the CDR3 is TGTGCCAGTAGTATAAGGGGATACGGCTACGAGCAGTACTTC. Protein: CASSIRGYGYEQYF.

This clonotype was seen only once. This chain connects TRBV20-1 to TRBJ2-5; TRBD2 matches at 8 bases. The CDR3 has 14 amino acids. Germline lookup yields CDR1 DFQATT and CDR2 SNEGSKA (reference sequence). V dropped 5 bases and J dropped 0; count of bases not matched to a gene: 5. The CDR3 protein is CSAVAGGHQETQYF. The CDR3 DNA follows: TGCAGTGCTGTGGCGGGGGGTCACCAAGAGACCCAGTACTTC.

In regard to this clonotype: This could be a read error, since a much larger clone is one nucleotide away. The J gene is TRBJ1-1, the V gene TRBV19; no reliable D call. CDR1 and CDR2 from the germline V gene are LNHDA and SQIVND (reference sequence). CDR3 length equals 12 residues. CDR3 nucleotides: TGTGCCAGTCGGGCGGTTAACACTGGAGCTTTCTTT. Amino acids: CASRAVNTGAFF.

There are many counts of this clonotype. The genes are TRBV3-1 and TRBJ2-5; 10 bases are shared with TRBD1. CDR1 and CDR2 from the germline V gene are LGHDT and YNNKEL (reference sequence). With 3 bases clipped from V and 5 bases from J, the junction kept 6 bases outside the gene matches. CDR3 length: 15 residues. The CDR3 here is CASSQGTGALETQYF. The CDR3 coding sequence is TGTGCCAGCAGCCAGGGGACAGGGGCTTTGGAGACCCAGTACTTC.

This clonotype was detected only a few times. The chain joins TRBV5-8 to TRBJ2-7; no clear D gene. The CDR3 consists of 11 residues. Trimming took 3 bases from V and 7 from J, leaving 8 bases between them. Germline CDR1 reads SGHTS; CDR2 reads YDEGEE. The CDR3: CASSWAGEQYF. Written as DNA, the CDR3 is TGTGCCAGCAGCTGGGCTGGGGAGCAGTACTTC.

This clonotype was picked up many times. V usage is TRBV24-1 and J usage is TRBJ2-7; TRBD1 agrees at 7 bases. There are 16 residues in the CDR3. Germline V gene sequence: CDR1 KGHDR, CDR2 SFDVKD. The V segment lost 10 bases and the J segment 2 bases; nucleotides outside the gene matches: 16. CDR3 in DNA: TGTGCCACTACGGTCGTTTCCAGGGGGTTTACCTACGAGCAGTACTTC. Translated, it gives CATTVVSRGFTYEQYF.

With regard to this clonotype: At one end, the junction sequence differs from germline, possibly due to a read error. The V call is TRBV10-3, the J call TRBJ1-5, with D tentatively TRBD1 (5 bases). Looked up from germline, CDR1 is ENHRY and CDR2 is SYGVKD. The CDR3 is made up of 15 amino acids. CDR3 DNA: TGTGCCAGCGCACAGGTCTTATCGAGCATTCAGCCCCAGCATTTT. It specifies CASAQVLSSIQPQHF.

This clonotype was seen only a few times. An end of the junction does not agree with germline; a read error may underlie this. CDR3 sequence (DNA): TGTGCCAGCAGTTGGTCGCAGCCAGGGGTCGACCAATATGGCTACACCTTC. Its translation is CASSWSQPGVDQYGYTF. V is TRBV10-3 and J is TRBJ1-2, with a weak D call TRBD1 (6 bases). The CDR3 loop spans 17 amino acids. Looked up from germline, CDR1 is ENHRY and CDR2 is SYGVKD.

In its sample, this clonotype was seen a few times. The rearrangement links TRBV6-5 to TRBJ2-7, with 9 bases aligning to TRBD2. Germline values: CDR1 MNHEY, CDR2 SVGAGI. Trimming took 7 bases from V and 6 from J; bases not matched to a gene: 10. The CDR3 is 14 residues long. The CDR3 DNA reads TGTGCCAGCACCTCGAAAGCGGGAGGTGGCGAGCAGTACTTC. It encodes CASTSKAGGGEQYF.